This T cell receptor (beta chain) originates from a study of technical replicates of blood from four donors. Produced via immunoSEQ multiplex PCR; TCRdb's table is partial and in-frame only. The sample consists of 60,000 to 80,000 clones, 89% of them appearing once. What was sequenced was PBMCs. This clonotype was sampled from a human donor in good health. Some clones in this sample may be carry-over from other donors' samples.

CDR3 in amino acids: CASSIGASNQPQHF. Written as DNA, the CDR3 is TGTGCCAGTAGTATTGGGGCTAGCAATCAGCCCCAGCATTTT. The J gene is TRBJ1-5, the V gene TRBV19; a weak D match, TRBD1 (5 bases). V dropped 3 bases and J dropped 0 bases, with 6 bases sitting between them. Germline lookup yields CDR1 LNHDA and CDR2 SQIVND (reference sequence). The CDR3 sequence is 14 residues long. Full variable domain (missing parts from reference TRBV19 and TRBJ1-5): DGGITQSPKYLFRKEGQNVTLSCEQNLNHDAMYWYRQDPGQGLRLIYYSQIVNDFQKGDIAEGYSVSREKKESFPLTVTSAQKNPTAFYLCASSIGASNQPQHFGDGTRLSIL.